Each of the 8 T cell receptor beta chains below was sequenced from the same sample in a study of molecular identifiers for immune sequencing clone quantification listed by TCRdb under 2018. Libraries were built with PCR. The sequencing machine was an Illumina HiSeq 4000. Starting from the raw public reads, TCRdb applied fastp trimming at Q25, assembled clones with MiXCR and retained in-frame beta chains. Each record represents a unique CDR3 protein, reported with the most common genes and DNA among its rows. The sample yields approximately 500,000 distinct CDR3 sequences; over 20% were counted once. About 0.8% of the sample rests with the top ten. Sequenced input: naive CD8+ T cells from blood, with Jurkat cell RNA spiked in. According to the study, the label for this sample's cell subset or site signals: FACS-sorted CD8+CD4-CCR7+CD45RA+ naive T cells. Receptors were obtained from a human donor in good health. Some libraries in this study had Jurkat cell RNA spiked in.

The chain joins TRBV28 to TRBJ2-7, with 15 nucleotides matching TRBD2. J gave up 7 bases and V 1 base, and 11 bases lay outside the gene matches. CDR1 and CDR2 from the germline V gene are MDHEN and SYDVKM. The CDR3 has 18 residues. The CDR3 is CASSLYGTSGRRRGEQYF. The DNA of the CDR3 is TGTGCCAGCAGTTTATATGGGACTAGCGGGAGGCGTAGGGGAGAGCAGTACTTC. Together with reference TRBV28 and TRBJ2-7, the CDR3 gives the full variable domain: DVKVTQSSRYLVKRTGEKVFLECVQDMDHENMFWYRQDPGLGLRLIYFSYDVKMKEKGDIPEGYSVSREKKERFSLILESASTNQTSMYLCASSLYGTSGRRRGEQYFGPGTRLTVT.

This clonotype has only a few counts. V is TRBV5-5 and J is TRBJ2-3; 11 bases line up with TRBD2. The CDR3 length is 17 residues. Germline V gene lookup returns CDR1 SGHKS and CDR2 YYEKEE (reference sequence). With V trimmed by 3 bases and J by 0 bases, 6 bases remained unmatched. The chain's CDR3 is CASSSEGTSGSTDTQYF. For the CDR3, the DNA is TGTGCCAGCAGCTCAGAGGGGACTAGCGGTAGCACAGATACGCAGTATTTT.

This clonotype was seen repeatedly, ten times or more. V and J are TRBV19 and TRBJ1-4, with no clear D. The ends were cut back, 3 bases at V and 0 bases at J, with 17 bases in the middle. The CDR3 has 18 residues. Germline CDR1 reads LNHDA; CDR2 reads SQIVND (reference sequence). Here the CDR3 DNA reads TGTGCCAGTAGTATGCCGGGCTCCCTGGAGGCAACTAATGAAAAACTGTTTTTT. This translates into CASSMPGSLEATNEKLFF.

Only a few counts were recorded for this clonotype. The J gene is TRBJ1-5, the V gene TRBV28; no clear D. V was clipped by 6 bases and J by 2 bases, with 11 bases between them. The CDR3 has 14 residues. Germline V gene lookup returns CDR1 MDHEN and CDR2 SYDVKM. CDR3 DNA sequence: TGTGCCAGCAGCCCCCAGCAGGGCAATCAGCCCCAGCATTTT. Its translation: CASSPQQGNQPQHF.

This clonotype was seen ten or more times. The chain links TRBV6-5 to TRBJ1-4; D may be TRBD1 (5 bases). The CDR3 is 14 amino acids. Trimming removed 4 bases from V and 8 bases from J, with 14 bases in between. From germline, CDR1 is MNHEY and CDR2 SVGAGI. The chain's CDR3 is CASSFGGEGEKLFF. The CDR3 coding sequence is TGTGCCAGCAGTTTTGGGGGAGAGGGGGAAAAACTGTTTTTT.

In its sample, this clonotype was seen a few times. This chain connects TRBV19 to TRBJ2-7; tentatively, D is TRBD1 (5 bases). The CDR3 loop spans 14 amino acids. The V end lost 3 bases, the J end lost 2 bases, and 11 bases lay between the germline ends. Germline assignment: CDR1 LNHDA and CDR2 SQIVND (reference sequence). This CDR3 reads CASSIGHTTYEQYF. The CDR3 bases are TGTGCCAGTAGTATCGGACATACTACCTACGAGCAGTACTTC.

In its sample, this clonotype was seen once. One base away lies a much larger clone, so this may be a sequencing read error. J is TRBJ2-3 and V is TRBV9, with 9 bases identical to TRBD2. V dropped 4 bases and J dropped 4; count of bases not matched to a gene: 10. The germline V gene has CDR1 SGDLS and CDR2 YYNGEE. The CDR3 has 16 residues. In DNA form, the CDR3 reads TGTGCCAGCAGCAGAATAGCGGGAGACCAGCCAGATACGCAGTATTTT. This encodes CASSRIAGDQPDTQYF.

This chain links TRBV10-3 with TRBJ2-5, with 9 bases lining up with TRBD1. V trimming: 6 bases; J trimming: 3 bases; junction bases outside the gene matches: 2. This CDR3 spans 13 amino acids. Germline-derived CDR1 and CDR2 are ENHRY and SYGVKD. The CDR3 bases are TGTGCCATCAGGGGGGACAGGGAAGAGACCCAGTACTTC. Amino acids: CAIRGDREETQYF.